The 11 T cell receptor beta chains given below trace back to one sample, sequenced in a study of blood T cell repertoires in COVID-19. Assay: immunoSEQ multiplex PCR; the TCRdb copy retains only in-frame clones and omits some. In the table there are tens of thousands of clones, around 90% of which are singletons. The material sequenced was peripheral blood. These receptors came from a man aged 50 to 60 with acute or convalescent COVID-19.

The CDR3 region has the DNA TGTGCCAGCAGCCGGACACCGGTTAGCACAGATACGCAGTATTTT. Translated, it gives CASSRTPVSTDTQYF. The rearrangement links TRBV7-8 to TRBJ2-3; D might be TRBD1 (5 bases). Trimming took off 5 bases at V and 0 bases at J, with 12 bases between the two ends. CDR1 and CDR2 from the germline V gene are SGHVS and FQNEAQ. This CDR3 region has 15 residues. The full variable domain, with the rest looked up from reference TRBV7-8 and TRBJ2-3, is GAGVSQSPRYKVAKRGQDVALRCDPISGHVSLFWYQQALGQGPEFLTYFQNEAQLDKSGLPSDRFFAERPEGSVSTLKIQRTQQEDSAVYLCASSRTPVSTDTQYFGPGTRLTVL.

The V and J genes are TRBV5-6 and TRBJ1-2, with TRBD1 matching 7 bases. Germline CDR1 is SGHDT and CDR2 is YYEEEE. After removal of 4 bases from V and 5 bases from J, the junction contained 5 bases not matched to a gene. The CDR3 runs 13 residues. The CDR3, as DNA: TGTGCCAGCAGCCGGGACAGACCTTATGGCTACACCTTC. It codes for CASSRDRPYGYTF. Supplemented by reference TRBV5-6 and TRBJ1-2, the full variable domain reads DAGVTQSPTHLIKTRGQQVTLRCSPKSGHDTVSWYQQALGQGPQFIFQYYEEEERQRGNFPDRFSGHQFPNYSSELNVNALLLGDSALYLCASSRDRPYGYTFGSGTRLTVV.

V gene TRBV7-9 combines with J gene TRBJ2-1; TRBD2 agrees at 10 bases. Germline CDR1 is SEHNR and CDR2 is FQNEAQ (reference sequence). This CDR3 region has 14 residues. With 5 bases clipped from V and 7 bases from J, the junction kept 5 bases outside the gene matches. Here the CDR3 DNA reads TGTGCCAGCAGCCCTCCGGGACTAGCGAATGAGCAGTTCTTC. Protein product: CASSPPGLANEQFF.

The V gene is TRBV4-1, the J gene TRBJ1-2; D ambiguous. Trimming stripped 1 base from V and 4 bases from J, with 10 bases between. The germline V gene has CDR1 MGHRA and CDR2 YSYEKL. The CDR3 runs 14 residues. The CDR3 loop reads CASSQGAEGYGYTF. CDR3 nucleotides: TGCGCCAGCAGCCAAGGTGCAGAGGGCTATGGCTACACCTTC.

The rearrangement links TRBV19 to TRBJ2-2; perhaps TRBD2 as D (7 bases). Germline values: CDR1 LNHDA, CDR2 SQIVND (reference sequence). The CDR3 is 15 residues long. Trimming removed 7 bases at V and 5 bases at J, with 17 bases between. CDR3 in amino acids: CASTSRGADTGELFF. The CDR3 DNA sequence: TGTGCCAGTACCTCTCGGGGGGCCGATACCGGGGAGCTGTTTTTT. Full variable domain (rest looked up from reference TRBV19 and TRBJ2-2): DGGITQSPKYLFRKEGQNVTLSCEQNLNHDAMYWYRQDPGQGLRLIYYSQIVNDFQKGDIAEGYSVSREKKESFPLTVTSAQKNPTAFYLCASTSRGADTGELFFGEGSRLTVL.

In this sample, this clone turned up once. The V call is TRBV2, the J call TRBJ2-2; D may be TRBD2 (6 bases). Per the germline V gene, CDR1 is SNHLY and CDR2 is FYNNEI. CDR3 length equals 15 residues. The V end was cut by 7 bases, the J end by 8 bases, with 20 bases between. CDR3 loop: CASTGSGYASGELFF. CDR3 coding DNA: TGTGCCAGCACAGGTAGCGGCTACGCTAGTGGGGAGCTGTTTTTT.

This clone was seen a few times. The genes are TRBV2 and TRBJ1-3; D is possibly TRBD1 (5 bases). The CDR3 length is 13 residues. Germline-derived CDR1 and CDR2 are SNHLY and FYNNEI. V gave up 7 bases and J gave up 4 bases, with 11 bases separating them. CDR3 sequence: CASTGRPGNTIYF. CDR3 DNA sequence: TGTGCCAGCACAGGGAGGCCGGGAAACACCATATATTTT.

This chain links TRBV7-3 with TRBJ2-5; D might be TRBD2 (6 bases). This CDR3 spans 16 amino acids. Germline lookup yields CDR1 SGHTA and CDR2 FQGTGA. Deletions cut 3 bases from V and 0 bases from J, with 14 bases between. CDR3: CASSLGVADYQETQYF. The CDR3 DNA sequence: TGTGCCAGCAGCTTGGGGGTAGCGGACTACCAAGAGACCCAGTACTTC.

The chain has TRBV28 and TRBJ2-3, with TRBD1 as a possible D gene (6 bases). This CDR3 spans 14 amino acids. V shed 2 bases and J shed 5 bases, with 11 bases lying between them. The germline CDR1 and CDR2 sequences are MDHEN and SYDVKM. The CDR3 is CASSLGAGVDTQYF. The CDR3, as DNA: TGTGCCAGCAGTTTAGGGGCAGGGGTAGATACGCAGTATTTT.

The J gene is TRBJ1-6, the V gene TRBV25-1; TRBD1 agrees at 9 bases. With 9 bases clipped from V and 10 bases from J, the junction kept 7 bases outside the gene matches. This CDR3 has 13 residues. Germline CDR1 is MGHDK and CDR2 is SYGVNS. The CDR3 DNA is TGTGCCAGTTCCGGGACAGGGAAGTCACCCCTCCACTTT. The encoded protein is CASSGTGKSPLHF.

The genes are TRBV27 and TRBJ1-1; 8 bases match TRBD1. Unmatched junction bases numbered 7, after V lost 2 bases and J lost 8 bases. The length of the CDR3 is 14 residues. CDR1 is MNHEY and CDR2 is SMNVEV in the germline V gene (reference sequence). The CDR3 DNA reads TGTGCCAGCAGTTTACAGGGGGCGTATCCAGAAGCTTTCTTT. Amino acids: CASSLQGAYPEAFF.